This T cell receptor beta chain was sequenced during a study of T cells in Graves' hyperthyroidism and ophthalmopathy. Amplification targeted TCR beta CDR3 regions from RNA transcripts. An initial round of RT-PCR targeting the TCR CDR3 relied on the HTBI primer set. TCRdb re-analysed the multiplex PCR reads in MiXCR, keeping a single row per CDR3 protein. The sample includes about 300,000 distinct CDR3 sequences, less than 30% of them seen just once. Findings and caveats of the study: A model built on 13 V-J features separated ophthalmopathy from stable hyperthyroidism.

This clonotype was seen more than once but under ten times. Its antigen remains unidentified. Exclusion of a patient resulted from uncontrolled infection, other autoimmune disease, pregnancy or lactation. Diagnosing involved the use of clinical symptoms, serum thyroxine and TRAb, thyroid ultrasound and orbital computed tomography. The CDR3 length is 15 residues. CDR1 and CDR2 (germline): SGHTA, FQGNSA. Trimming cost V 0 bases and J 0 bases, with 8 bases left between them. The specimen sequenced was blood. The chain uses TRBV7-2 and TRBJ1-1; no reliable D call. The TCR was taken from a man aged 35-49 years with Graves' hyperthyroidism that later progressed to Graves' ophthalmopathy. The chain's CDR3 is CASSLAGSMNTEAFF. CDR3 nucleotides: TGTGCCAGCAGCTTAGCGGGCAGCATGAACACTGAAGCTTTCTTT.